The T cell receptor beta chain under discussion was sequenced for a study of T cell repertoires in cytomegalovirus infection. Study results and limitations: Cumulative public TCR beta family frequency identified carriers of CMV plus the relevant HLA.

TCRdb analysed the reads with MiXCR anew, one entry per CDR3 protein. The table has approximately 500,000 distinct CDR3 sequences, roughly a third seen once. Germline CDR1 LNHDA, CDR2 SQIVND (reference sequence). This CDR3 has 14 amino acids. The J segment lost 1 base and the V segment lost 6 bases, leaving 6 bases of the junction unmatched. This clonotype was counted between two and nine times. Its specificity is unknown. The material sequenced was cultured PBMCs, taken from culture after CMV antigen stimulation. This TCR was recovered from a human donor in good health (CMV status not recorded). Some clones in this sample may be carry-over from other donors' samples. V gene TRBV19 combines with J gene TRBJ2-7, with 7 bases lining up with TRBD1. The CDR3 reads CASSLDRFSYEQYF. The CDR3 DNA reads as TGTGCCAGTAGCCTGGACAGGTTTTCCTACGAGCAGTACTTC.